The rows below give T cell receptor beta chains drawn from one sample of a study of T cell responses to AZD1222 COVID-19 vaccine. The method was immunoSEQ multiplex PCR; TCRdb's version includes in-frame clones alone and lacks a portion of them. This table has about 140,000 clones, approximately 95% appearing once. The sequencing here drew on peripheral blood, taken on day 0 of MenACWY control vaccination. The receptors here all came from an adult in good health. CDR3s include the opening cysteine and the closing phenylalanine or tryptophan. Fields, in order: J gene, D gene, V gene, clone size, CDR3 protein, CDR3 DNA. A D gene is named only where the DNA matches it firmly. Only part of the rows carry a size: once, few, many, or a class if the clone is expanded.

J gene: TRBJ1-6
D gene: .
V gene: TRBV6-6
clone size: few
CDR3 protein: CASLSGGQFGSPLHF
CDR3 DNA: TGTGCCAGCCTGTCTGGGGGGCAATTTGGATCACCCCTCCACTTT

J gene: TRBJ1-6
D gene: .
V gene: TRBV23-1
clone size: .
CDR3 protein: CASSHRELSYNSPLHF
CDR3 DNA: TGCGCCAGCAGTCACCGGGAGCTCTCCTATAATTCACCCCTCCACTTT

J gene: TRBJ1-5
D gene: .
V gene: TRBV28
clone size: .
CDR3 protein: CASSPGPGQPQHF
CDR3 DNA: TGTGCCAGCTCCCCGGGGCCGGGGCAGCCCCAGCATTTT

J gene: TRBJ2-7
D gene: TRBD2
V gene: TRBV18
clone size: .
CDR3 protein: CASSPTSGEYEQYF
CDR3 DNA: TGTGCCAGCTCACCAACTAGCGGGGAGTACGAGCAGTACTTC

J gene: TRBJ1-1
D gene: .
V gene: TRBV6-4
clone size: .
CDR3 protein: CASSEGWNTEAFF
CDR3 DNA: TGTGCCAGCAGTGAGGGGTGGAACACTGAAGCTTTCTTT

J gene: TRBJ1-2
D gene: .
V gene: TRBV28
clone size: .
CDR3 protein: CASSLWGTNGGYTF
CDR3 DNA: TGTGCCAGCAGTTTATGGGGGACGAACGGCGGCTACACCTTC

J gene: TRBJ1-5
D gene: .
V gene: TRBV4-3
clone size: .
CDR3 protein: CASSQDWPREDQPQHF
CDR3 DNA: TGCGCCAGCAGCCAAGATTGGCCCAGGGAGGATCAGCCCCAGCATTTT

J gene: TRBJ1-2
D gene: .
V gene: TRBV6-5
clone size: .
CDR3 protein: CASTAGRIYYGYTF
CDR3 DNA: TGTGCCAGCACCGCAGGACGTATATACTATGGCTACACCTTC

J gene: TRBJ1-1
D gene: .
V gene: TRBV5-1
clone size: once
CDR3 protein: CASSLESSAEAFF
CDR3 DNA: TGCGCCAGCAGCTTGGAGTCATCTGCTGAAGCTTTCTTT

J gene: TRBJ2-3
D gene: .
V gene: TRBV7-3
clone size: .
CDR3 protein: CASSFDTSTDTQYF
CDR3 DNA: TGTGCCAGCAGCTTCGACACTAGCACAGATACGCAGTATTTT

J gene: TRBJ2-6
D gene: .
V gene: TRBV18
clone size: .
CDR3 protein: CASSPLGANVLTF
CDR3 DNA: TGTGCCAGCTCACCACTTGGGGCCAACGTCCTGACTTTC

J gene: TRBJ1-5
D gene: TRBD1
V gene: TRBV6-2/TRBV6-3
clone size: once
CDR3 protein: CASSYSNGRGPAQPQHF
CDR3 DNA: TGTGCCAGCAGTTACTCGAACGGCAGGGGGCCGGCTCAGCCCCAGCATTTT

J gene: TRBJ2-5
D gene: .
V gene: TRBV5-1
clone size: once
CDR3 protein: CASSFFPGGPTETQYF
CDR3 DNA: TGCGCCAGCAGCTTCTTTCCGGGGGGCCCGACAGAGACCCAGTACTTC

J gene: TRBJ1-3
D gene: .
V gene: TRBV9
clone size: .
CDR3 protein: CASSVATGGNTIYF
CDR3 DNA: TGTGCCAGCAGCGTAGCTACAGGAGGAAACACCATATATTTT

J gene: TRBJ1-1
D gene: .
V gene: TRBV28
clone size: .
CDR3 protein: CASSLPDLSEAFF
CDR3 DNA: TGTGCCAGCAGTTTGCCGGATTTGTCTGAAGCTTTCTTT

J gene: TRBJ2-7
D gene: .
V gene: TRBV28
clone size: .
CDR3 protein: CASSLNAYEQYF
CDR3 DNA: TGTGCCAGCAGCCTAAATGCCTACGAGCAGTACTTC

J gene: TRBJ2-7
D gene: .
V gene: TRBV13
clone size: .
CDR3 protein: CASSLGGPDVEQYF
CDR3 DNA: TGTGCCAGCAGCTTGGGTGGTCCGGACGTCGAGCAGTACTTC

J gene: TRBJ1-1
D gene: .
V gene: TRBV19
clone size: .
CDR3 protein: CASSIKQGPMNTEAFF
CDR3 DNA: TGTGCCAGTAGTATCAAGCAGGGCCCGATGAACACTGAAGCTTTCTTT